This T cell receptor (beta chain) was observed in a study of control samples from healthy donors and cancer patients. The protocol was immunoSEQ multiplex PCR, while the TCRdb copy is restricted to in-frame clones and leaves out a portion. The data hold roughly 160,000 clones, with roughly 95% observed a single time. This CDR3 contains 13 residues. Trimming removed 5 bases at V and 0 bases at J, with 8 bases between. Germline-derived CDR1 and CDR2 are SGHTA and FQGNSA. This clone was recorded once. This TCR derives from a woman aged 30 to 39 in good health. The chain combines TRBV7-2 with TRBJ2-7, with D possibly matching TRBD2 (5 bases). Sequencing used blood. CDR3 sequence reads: CASSPGDSYEQYF. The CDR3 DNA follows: TGTGCCAGCAGCCCCGGGGACTCCTACGAGCAGTACTTC.